Below, one T cell receptor (beta chain) is given with its context. Its antigen remains unidentified. Base qualities are missing; no much larger clone stands one base away. This record belongs to a study of OX40 agonist ivuxolimab in advanced cancers. Describing the broader study: Ivuxolimab was a fully human IgG2 agonistic monoclonal antibody targeting the costimulatory receptor OX40 (CD134). Intravenous ivuxolimab was administered to patients every 2 weeks at six dose levels: 0.01, 0.1, 0.3, 1.5, 3 and 10 mg/kg. Among the approximately 50 dose-escalation patients, some 20 had hepatocellular carcinoma, around 15 melanoma, 9 renal cell carcinoma and 9 head and neck cancer. The dose-escalation cohort was almost 85% male with a mean age of approximately 59 years, ranging from roughly 20 to 80. Prior anti-PD-1, anti-PD-L1 or anti-CTLA-4 therapy was permitted, and roughly two fifths of dose-escalation patients had received checkpoint inhibitors. Three dose-escalation patients achieved partial responses, one with hepatocellular carcinoma and two with cutaneous melanoma. The purpose of peripheral TCRbeta sequencing was to test whether ivuxolimab changed TCR sequence diversity and led to clonal T-cell expansion. The paper reports the monotherapy dose-escalation portion (N ≈ 52 patients) of the phase I ivuxolimab trial. What the research found in general, with its limitations: In the 0.1-3.0 mg/kg groups, partial responders had among the lowest normalized peripheral clonal expansion, particularly in CD8+ T cells. The antigen specificity of the peripheral T cells that underwent clonal expansion was not determined. Low levels of normalized T-cell clonal expansion were also seen in some patients who did not respond. After ivuxolimab, CD8+ T cells had more expanded clones than CD4+ T cells on average. At doses of 0.1 to 3.0 mg/kg, clonal expansion of both CD4+ and CD8+ T cells in blood was seen between baseline and week 6.

The cysteine opens and the phenylalanine closes a CDR3 of 19 amino acids. Left in the record is the CDR3 DNA by itself, 57 bases read in frame from the first base. The trial excluded patients who had a history of autoimmune disease or were on systemic immunosuppression. Peripheral blood for TCR sequencing was collected from all dose cohorts at baseline, on cycle 4 day 1, and on cycle 7 day 1. The samples were drawn from a first-in-human, open-label, multicenter phase I dose-escalation trial of ivuxolimab. The trial enrolled adults with locally advanced or metastatic head and neck squamous cell, hepatocellular, melanoma or renal cell carcinoma. Before TCR sequencing, CD4+ T cells and CD8+ T cells from peripheral blood were sorted into separate populations. For sequencing of the TCRbeta CDR3 region, genomic DNA was extracted from the sorted cells. The immunoSEQ Assay was used to sequence the TCRbeta CDR3 regions. As stored in TCRdb, this immuneACCESS dataset retains in-frame rearrangements with V and J assigned. A fraction of the clones does not appear; measured against another copy, unresolved V genes explain less than half of the discrepancy, and the remainder lacks a known reason. The sample profile shows some 67,000 clones; roughly 82% of them were found once. In total, the top ten clones hold 5% to 6% of the sample.

The receptor was isolated from an adult with an advanced solid tumor such as melanoma, head and neck, liver or kidney cancer. The sequenced sample was CD4+ or CD8+ T cells sorted from blood, obtained in a trial of the OX40 agonist ivuxolimab. The chain links TRBV7-5 with TRBJ2-1; no check of the table's D call, TRBD2, against the DNA was made. TRBV7-5 is marked as a pseudogene. Here the CDR3 is given as CARIPSRGGRTDSYNEQFF. Read as DNA, the sequence is TGTGCCAGGATCCCATCAAGGGGGGGCCGCACCGACTCCTACAATGAGCAGTTCTTC.